This T cell receptor (beta chain) was identified during a study of shared clonotypes between healthy human individuals. Points from the study as a whole: Blood alone was sampled, and tissue repertoires likely differ.

Using about 220 ng DNA, some 30,000 T cell genomes, the sorted-subset replicate PCRs were run. Sequencing used immunoSEQ multiplex PCR; TCRdb keeps in-frame clones, though not all of them. The repertoire includes 800,000 to 950,000 clones, 95% to 97% of them detected once, and less than 0.3% sits in the top ten. Germline values: CDR1 SGHDT, CDR2 YYEEEE. The CDR3 spans 15 residues. The V and J ends lost 4 bases and 4 bases, in that order; junction bases with no gene match: 5. As to this clone: As yet, its antigen is unknown.

Naive CD8 cells, CD45RO-negative and positively selected for CCR7, excluded terminally differentiated effector memory CD45RA+ cells. The chain couples TRBV5-6 to TRBJ2-1, with 10 bases that match TRBD2. This TCR came from a man younger than 45 in good health. The sample consisted of naive CD8+ T cells sorted from blood. The CDR3 loop is CASSIGLAAYNEQFF. CDR3 bases: TGTGCCAGCAGCATAGGACTAGCGGCTTACAATGAGCAGTTCTTC.